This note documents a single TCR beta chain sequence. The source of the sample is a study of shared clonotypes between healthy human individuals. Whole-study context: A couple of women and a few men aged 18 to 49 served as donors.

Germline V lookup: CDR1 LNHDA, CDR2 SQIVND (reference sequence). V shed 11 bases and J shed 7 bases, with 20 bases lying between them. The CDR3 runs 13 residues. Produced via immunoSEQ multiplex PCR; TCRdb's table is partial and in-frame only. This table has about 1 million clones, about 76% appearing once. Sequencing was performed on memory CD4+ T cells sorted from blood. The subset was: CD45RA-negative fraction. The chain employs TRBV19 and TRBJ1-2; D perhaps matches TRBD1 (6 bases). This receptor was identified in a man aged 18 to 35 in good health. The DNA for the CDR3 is TGTGCCTGTGGCGGGACTGGGGGCTTTGGCTACACCTTC. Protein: CACGGTGGFGYTF.